Listed below are T cell receptor beta chains from one sample, sequenced in a study of blood T cell repertoires in COVID-19. The table came from immunoSEQ multiplex PCR; TCRdb's copy has only in-frame clones and leaves some out. The sample lists some 250,000 clones, just under 85% occurring once. Sequencing was done on a sample of PBMCs or T cells enriched from blood (not recorded which). Every receptor here comes from a man aged 40-50 years who had recovered from COVID-19. Both conserved end residues are part of each CDR3. Fields, in order: CDR3 length, J gene, D gene, V gene, clone size, CDR3 protein, CDR3 DNA. D genes are given only for firm matches. Clone size is shown for a subset of rows, as once, few, many or a class of expanded clone.

13 | TRBJ1-2 | - | TRBV3-1/TRBV3-2 | - | CASSPGIPGGYTF | TGTGCCAGCAGCCCGGGAATCCCGGGGGGCTACACCTTC
16 | TRBJ1-5 | - | TRBV24-1 | few | CATSEARGGSNQPQHF | TGTGCCACCAGTGAAGCCAGGGGCGGCAGCAATCAGCCCCAGCATTTT
15 | TRBJ2-7 | TRBD2 | TRBV5-1 | - | CASSSLREGRGEQYF | TGCGCCAGCAGCTCGTTGAGGGAGGGCCGGGGGGAGCAGTACTTC
15 | TRBJ1-3 | TRBD1 | TRBV2 | - | CASSLATGRGNTIYF | TGTGCCAGCAGTCTTGCGACAGGGCGTGGAAACACCATATATTTT
18 | TRBJ2-2 | TRBD2 | TRBV9 | - | CASSVGLAVTWDTGELFF | TGTGCCAGCAGCGTCGGACTAGCGGTTACTTGGGACACCGGGGAGCTGTTTTTT
16 | TRBJ2-7 | - | TRBV6-1 | - | CASSEDHREASYEQYF | TGTGCCAGCAGTGAGGATCACAGGGAAGCCTCCTACGAGCAGTACTTC
17 | TRBJ1-5 | TRBD1 | TRBV28 | - | CASSTRPGTGDRGAQHF | TGTGCCAGCAGTACACGACCTGGGACAGGGGACCGGGGGGCCCAGCATTTT
14 | TRBJ2-7 | - | TRBV5-1 | - | CASSYGGLAYEQYF | TGCGCCAGCAGCTATGGAGGATTAGCCTACGAGCAGTACTTC
16 | TRBJ2-1 | TRBD1 | TRBV27 | - | CASSFQTGSGSAEQFF | TGTGCCAGCAGTTTTCAGACAGGGTCAGGTTCAGCCGAGCAGTTCTTC
13 | TRBJ1-6 | TRBD1 | TRBV30 | - | CAWQTGGRSPLHF | TGTGCCTGGCAGACAGGGGGAAGGTCACCCCTCCACTTT
15 | TRBJ1-3 | - | TRBV5-1 | - | CASSLEGPTGNTIYF | TGCGCCAGCAGCTTAGAGGGCCCGACTGGAAACACCATATATTTT
12 | TRBJ1-2 | - | TRBV28 | once | CASSSRGYGYTF | TGTGCCAGCAGTTCCCGGGGCTATGGCTACACCTTC
10 | TRBJ1-3 | - | TRBV9 | - | CASGGNTIYF | TGTGCCAGTGGCGGAAACACCATATATTTT
14 | TRBJ2-7 | - | TRBV5-1 | once | CASSLGGRAYEQYF | TGCGCCAGCAGCTTGGGCGGCAGGGCCTACGAGCAGTACTTC
14 | TRBJ2-1 | TRBD2 | TRBV24-1 | - | CATSVLAGSNEQFF | TGTGCCACCAGTGTCTTAGCGGGAAGCAATGAGCAGTTCTTC
16 | TRBJ1-3 | - | TRBV6-5 | once | CASSYMRGLAGNTIYF | TGTGCCAGCAGTTACATGCGAGGGTTAGCTGGAAACACCATATATTTT
13 | TRBJ2-7 | TRBD1 | TRBV7-3 | - | CASSLRQGLEQYF | TGTGCCAGCAGCTTACGACAGGGGCTTGAGCAGTACTTC
17 | TRBJ1-2 | TRBD1 | TRBV3-1/TRBV3-2 | - | CASSQLAGGASNYGYTF | TGTGCCAGCAGCCAATTGGCAGGGGGCGCATCTAACTATGGCTACACCTTC
15 | TRBJ1-1 | - | TRBV11-2 | - | CASTAGKGGDTEAFF | TGTGCCAGCACCGCCGGGAAAGGGGGGGACACTGAAGCTTTCTTT
13 | TRBJ1-4 | - | TRBV7-3 | - | CASALGLNEKLFF | TGTGCCAGCGCGTTGGGACTTAATGAAAAACTGTTTTTT
13 | TRBJ1-1 | - | TRBV12-3/TRBV12-4 | few | CASSPIYATEAFF | TGTGCCAGCAGCCCCATATATGCGACTGAAGCTTTCTTT
15 | TRBJ1-2 | TRBD1 | TRBV5-4 | - | CASSPDRGGSYGYTF | TGTGCCAGCAGCCCGGACAGGGGGGGTAGCTATGGCTACACCTTC
13 | TRBJ2-5 | - | TRBV5-1 | - | CASSPSPQETQYF | TGCGCCAGCAGCCCAAGCCCCCAAGAGACCCAGTACTTC
15 | TRBJ1-2 | - | TRBV2 | few | CASSEQIRGLDGYTF | TGTGCCAGCAGTGAACAGATCAGGGGTTTAGATGGCTACACCTTC
15 | TRBJ2-2 | - | TRBV4-2 | - | CASSQATLNTGELFF | TGTGCCAGCAGCCAAGCTACTCTCAACACCGGGGAGCTGTTTTTT
10 | TRBJ1-3 | TRBD1 | TRBV2 | - | CASSEDRGYF | TGTGCCAGCAGTGAGGACAGGGGGTATTTT
14 | TRBJ2-1 | TRBD2 | TRBV19 | - | CASSITWGGYEQFF | TGTGCCAGTAGTATCACGTGGGGGGGTTATGAGCAGTTCTTC
14 | TRBJ1-1 | - | TRBV3-1/TRBV3-2 | - | CASSLRFWNTEAFF | TGTGCCAGCAGCCTACGGTTTTGGAACACTGAAGCTTTCTTT
14 | TRBJ2-7 | TRBD1 | TRBV11-2 | - | CASSLGQGGYEQYF | TGTGCCAGCAGCCTCGGACAGGGCGGCTACGAGCAGTACTTC
13 | TRBJ2-7 | TRBD1 | TRBV7-3 | - | CASGPGQGYEQYF | TGTGCCAGCGGACCGGGACAGGGCTACGAGCAGTACTTC
14 | TRBJ1-1 | TRBD1 | TRBV2 | - | CASSGRTGTQGAFF | TGTGCCAGCAGTGGCCGGACAGGTACTCAGGGAGCTTTCTTT
12 | TRBJ1-1 | - | TRBV20-1 | - | CSASLRWAEAFF | TGCAGTGCTAGTCTGCGGTGGGCTGAAGCTTTCTTT
15 | TRBJ1-1 | - | TRBV6-5 | once | CASAPPGGRNTEAFF | TGTGCCAGTGCCCCACCGGGGGGAAGGAACACTGAAGCTTTCTTT
15 | TRBJ1-5 | - | TRBV19 | once | CASSITRASNQPQHF | TGTGCCAGTAGTATTACCAGGGCTAGCAATCAGCCCCAGCATTTT
14 | TRBJ2-2 | - | TRBV3-1/TRBV3-2 | once | CASSQEHYTGELFF | TGTGCCAGCAGCCAAGAGCACTACACCGGGGAGCTGTTTTTT
16 | TRBJ1-5 | - | TRBV2 | - | CASSGDRLYSNQPQHF | TGTGCCAGCAGTGGAGACAGGCTCTATAGCAATCAGCCCCAGCATTTT
15 | TRBJ1-1 | - | TRBV7-9 | - | CASSPPTGNPPDAFF | TGTGCCAGCAGCCCTCCTACAGGCAACCCTCCTGATGCTTTCTTT
15 | TRBJ2-1 | TRBD1 | TRBV20-1 | - | CSASGRDRYYNEQFF | TGCAGTGCTAGTGGTAGGGACAGGTACTACAATGAGCAGTTCTTC
16 | TRBJ2-3 | - | TRBV24-1 | - | CATSDALPGGTDTQYF | TGTGCCACCAGTGATGCCCTCCCGGGAGGCACAGATACGCAGTATTTT
16 | TRBJ1-4 | TRBD1 | TRBV10-3 | - | CAISPTGTATNEKLFF | TGTGCCATCAGTCCGACAGGGACCGCAACTAATGAAAAACTGTTTTTT
13 | TRBJ1-1 | - | TRBV5-4 | - | CASSLWGGTEAFF | TGTGCCAGCAGCTTGTGGGGGGGCACTGAAGCTTTCTTT